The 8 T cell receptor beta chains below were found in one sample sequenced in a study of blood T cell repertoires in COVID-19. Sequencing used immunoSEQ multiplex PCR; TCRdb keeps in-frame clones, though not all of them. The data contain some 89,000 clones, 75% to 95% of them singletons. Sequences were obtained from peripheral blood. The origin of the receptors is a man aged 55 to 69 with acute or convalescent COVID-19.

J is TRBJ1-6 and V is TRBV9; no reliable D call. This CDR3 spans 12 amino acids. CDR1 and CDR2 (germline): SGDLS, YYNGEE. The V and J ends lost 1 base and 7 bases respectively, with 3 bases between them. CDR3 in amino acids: CASSVRNSPLHF. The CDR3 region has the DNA TGTGCCAGCAGCGTACGGAATTCACCCCTCCACTTT. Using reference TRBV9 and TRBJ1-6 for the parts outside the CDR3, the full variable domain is DSGVTQTPKHLITATGQRVTLRCSPRSGDLSVYWYQQSLDQGLQFLIQYYNGEERAKGNILERFSAQQFPDLHSELNLSSLELGDSALYFCASSVRNSPLHFGNGTRLTVT.

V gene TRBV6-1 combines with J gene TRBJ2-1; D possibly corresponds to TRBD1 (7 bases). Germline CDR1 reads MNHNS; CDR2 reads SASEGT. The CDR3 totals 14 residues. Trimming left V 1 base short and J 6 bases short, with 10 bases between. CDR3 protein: CASSEGRDSNEQFF. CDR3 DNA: TGTGCCAGCAGTGAAGGGAGGGACAGCAATGAGCAGTTCTTC.

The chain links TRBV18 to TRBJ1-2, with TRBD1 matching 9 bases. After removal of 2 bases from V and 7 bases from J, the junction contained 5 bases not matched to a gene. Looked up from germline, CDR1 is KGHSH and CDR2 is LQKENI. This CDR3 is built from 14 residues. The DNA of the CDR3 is TGTGCCAGCTCACCAATCGGGACAGGGCTTGGCTACACCTTC. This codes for CASSPIGTGLGYTF.

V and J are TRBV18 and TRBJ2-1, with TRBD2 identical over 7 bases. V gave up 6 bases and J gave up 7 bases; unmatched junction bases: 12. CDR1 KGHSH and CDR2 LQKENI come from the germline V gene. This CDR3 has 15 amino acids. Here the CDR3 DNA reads TGTGCCAGCTCCCAGGGCCTAGCGGAGCCTAATGAGCAGTTCTTC. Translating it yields CASSQGLAEPNEQFF.

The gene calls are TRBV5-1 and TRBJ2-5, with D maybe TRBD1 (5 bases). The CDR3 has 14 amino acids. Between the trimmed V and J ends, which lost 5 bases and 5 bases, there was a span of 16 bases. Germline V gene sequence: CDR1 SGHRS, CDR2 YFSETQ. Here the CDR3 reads CASSDQGTMETQYF. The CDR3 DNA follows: TGCGCCAGCAGTGACCAGGGTACAATGGAGACCCAGTACTTC.

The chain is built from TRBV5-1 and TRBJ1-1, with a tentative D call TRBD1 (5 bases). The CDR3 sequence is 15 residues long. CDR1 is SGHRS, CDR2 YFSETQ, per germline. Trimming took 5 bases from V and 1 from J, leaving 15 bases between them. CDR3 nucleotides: TGCGCCAGCAGAGTGGGAAGCGGGGGGAACACTGAAGCTTTCTTT. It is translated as CASRVGSGGNTEAFF.

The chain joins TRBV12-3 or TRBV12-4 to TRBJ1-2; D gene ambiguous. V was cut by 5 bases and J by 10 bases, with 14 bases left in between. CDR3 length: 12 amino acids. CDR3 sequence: CASSLNGMIYTF. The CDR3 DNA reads TGTGCCAGCAGTCTTAACGGGATGATCTACACCTTC.

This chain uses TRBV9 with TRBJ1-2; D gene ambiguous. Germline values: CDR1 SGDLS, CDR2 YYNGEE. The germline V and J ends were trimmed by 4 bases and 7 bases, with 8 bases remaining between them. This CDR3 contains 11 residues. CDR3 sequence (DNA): TGTGCCAGCAGCCGCCCGAGTGGCTACACCTTC. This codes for CASSRPSGYTF. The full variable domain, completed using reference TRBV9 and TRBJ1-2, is DSGVTQTPKHLITATGQRVTLRCSPRSGDLSVYWYQQSLDQGLQFLIQYYNGEERAKGNILERFSAQQFPDLHSELNLSSLELGDSALYFCASSRPSGYTFGSGTRLTVV.